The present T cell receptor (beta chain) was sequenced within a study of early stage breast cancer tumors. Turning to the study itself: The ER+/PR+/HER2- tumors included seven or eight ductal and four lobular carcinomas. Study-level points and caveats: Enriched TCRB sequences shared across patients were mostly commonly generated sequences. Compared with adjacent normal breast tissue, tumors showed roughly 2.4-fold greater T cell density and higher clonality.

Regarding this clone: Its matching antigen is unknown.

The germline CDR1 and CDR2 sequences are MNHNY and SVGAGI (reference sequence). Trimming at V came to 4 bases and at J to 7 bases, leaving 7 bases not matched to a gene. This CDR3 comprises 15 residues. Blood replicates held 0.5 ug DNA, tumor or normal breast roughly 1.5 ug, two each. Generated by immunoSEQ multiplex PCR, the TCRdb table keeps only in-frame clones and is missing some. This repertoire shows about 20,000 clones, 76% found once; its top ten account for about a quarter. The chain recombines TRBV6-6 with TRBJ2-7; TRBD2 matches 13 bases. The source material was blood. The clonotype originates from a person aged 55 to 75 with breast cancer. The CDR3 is CASSLGTSGAREQYF. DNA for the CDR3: TGTGCCAGCAGTTTGGGGACTAGCGGGGCCAGAGAGCAGTACTTC.